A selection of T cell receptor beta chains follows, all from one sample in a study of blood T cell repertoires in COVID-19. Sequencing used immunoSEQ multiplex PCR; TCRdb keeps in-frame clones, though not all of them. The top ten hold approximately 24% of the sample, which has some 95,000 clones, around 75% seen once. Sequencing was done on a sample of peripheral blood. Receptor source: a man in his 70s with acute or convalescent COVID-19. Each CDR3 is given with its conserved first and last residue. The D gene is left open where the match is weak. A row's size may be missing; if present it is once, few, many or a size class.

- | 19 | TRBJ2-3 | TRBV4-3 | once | CASSQEAPSALGATDTQYF | TGCGCCAGCAGCCAAGAGGCTCCTTCGGCGTTAGGAGCGACAGATACGCAGTATTTT
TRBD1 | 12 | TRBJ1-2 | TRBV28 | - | CASRGQLYGYTF | TGTGCCAGCAGGGGACAGCTCTATGGCTACACCTTC
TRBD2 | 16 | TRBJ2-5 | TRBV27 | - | CASSLGLAGNQETQYF | TGTGCCAGCAGTCTCGGACTAGCGGGTAACCAAGAGACCCAGTACTTC
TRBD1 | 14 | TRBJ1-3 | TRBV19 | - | CASNRGRPGNTIYF | TGTGCCAGTAACAGGGGGCGGCCTGGAAACACCATATATTTT
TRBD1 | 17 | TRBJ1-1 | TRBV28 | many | CASSSPQGESPNTEAFF | TGTGCCAGCAGTTCCCCCCAGGGGGAATCTCCGAACACTGAAGCTTTCTTT
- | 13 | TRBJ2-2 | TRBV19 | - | CASSIGRAGELFF | TGTGCCAGTAGTATAGGGAGGGCCGGGGAGCTGTTTTTT
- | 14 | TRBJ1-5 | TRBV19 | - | CASTSGRGNQPQHF | TGTGCCAGTACCTCCGGGAGGGGCAATCAGCCCCAGCATTTT
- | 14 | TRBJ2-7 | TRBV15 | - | CATSRQEGLGEQYF | TGTGCCACCAGCCGGCAAGAGGGCCTGGGAGAGCAGTACTTC
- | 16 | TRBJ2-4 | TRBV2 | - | CASSDPSGEAKNIQYF | TGTGCCAGCAGTGATCCTAGTGGGGAGGCCAAAAACATTCAGTACTTC
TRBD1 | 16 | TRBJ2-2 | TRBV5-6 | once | CASSLAPGQGAGELFF | TGTGCCAGCAGCTTGGCACCGGGACAGGGTGCCGGGGAGCTGTTTTTT
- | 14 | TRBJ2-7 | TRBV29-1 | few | CSVEPDTGLREQYF | TGCAGCGTTGAACCCGACACCGGACTACGGGAGCAGTACTTC
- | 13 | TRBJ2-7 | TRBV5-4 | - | CASSSNTNYEQYF | TGTGCCAGCAGCTCTAACACTAACTACGAGCAGTACTTC
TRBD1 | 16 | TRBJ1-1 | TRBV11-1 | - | CASSSDRKTMNTEAFF | TGTGCCAGCAGCTCGGACAGGAAGACAATGAACACTGAAGCTTTCTTT
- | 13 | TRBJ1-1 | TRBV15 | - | CATSRAQNTEAFF | TGTGCCACCAGCAGAGCCCAGAACACTGAAGCTTTCTTT
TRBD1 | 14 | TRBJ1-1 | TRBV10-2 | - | CASIRQGNNTEAFF | TGCGCCAGCATCAGACAGGGCAACAACACTGAAGCTTTCTTT
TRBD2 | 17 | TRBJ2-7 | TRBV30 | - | CAWRWGSGRRGSYEQYF | TGTGCCTGGAGGTGGGGTAGCGGGAGGCGAGGGTCCTACGAGCAGTACTTC
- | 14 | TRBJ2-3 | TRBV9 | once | CASSVVGHTDTQYF | TGTGCCAGCAGCGTAGTCGGACACACAGATACGCAGTATTTT
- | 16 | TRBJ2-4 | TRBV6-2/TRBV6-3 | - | CASSKLLRLAKNIQYF | TGTGCCAGCAGTAAGCTATTGAGACTAGCCAAAAACATTCAGTACTTC
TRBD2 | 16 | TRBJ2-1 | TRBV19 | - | CASSKRTSGSVNEQFF | TGTGCCAGTAGTAAGAGGACTAGCGGGAGTGTGAATGAGCAGTTCTTC
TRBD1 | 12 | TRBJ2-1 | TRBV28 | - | CASETGWREQFF | TGTGCCAGTGAGACAGGGTGGCGTGAGCAGTTCTTC
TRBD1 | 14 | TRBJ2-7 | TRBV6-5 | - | CASRRDRVIYEQYF | TGTGCCAGCAGGAGAGACAGGGTAATATACGAGCAGTACTTC
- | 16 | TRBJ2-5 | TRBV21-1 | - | CASSKKGRDRGGTQYF | TGTGCCAGCAGCAAAAAAGGCCGGGACAGGGGAGGGACCCAGTACTTC
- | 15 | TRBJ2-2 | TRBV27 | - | CASSLNGANTGELFF | TGTGCCAGCAGTTTGAACGGAGCGAACACCGGGGAGCTGTTTTTT
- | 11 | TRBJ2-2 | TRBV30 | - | CAWSLAGELFF | TGTGCCTGGAGTCTTGCCGGGGAGCTGTTTTTT
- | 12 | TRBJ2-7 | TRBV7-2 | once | CASSSFLGEQYF | TGTGCCAGCAGCTCTTTCCTCGGCGAGCAGTACTTC
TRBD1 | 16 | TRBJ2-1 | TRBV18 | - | CASSPQGQSSYNEQFF | TGTGCCAGCTCACCTCAGGGACAGAGCTCCTACAATGAGCAGTTCTTC
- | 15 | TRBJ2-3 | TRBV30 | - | CAWTTHRVQGDTQYF | TGTGCCTGGACAACCCACAGGGTGCAGGGAGATACGCAGTATTTT
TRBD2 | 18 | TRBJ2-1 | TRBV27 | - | CASSSSSGLAAVYNEQFF | TGTGCCAGCAGTTCCTCGTCGGGACTAGCGGCCGTTTACAATGAGCAGTTCTTC
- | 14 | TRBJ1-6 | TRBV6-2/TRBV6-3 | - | CASSSQGIGSPLHF | TGTGCCAGCAGTTCCCAGGGGATCGGGTCACCCCTCCACTTT
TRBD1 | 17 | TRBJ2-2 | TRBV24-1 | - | CATSDQAGTANTGELFF | TGTGCCACCAGTGACCAGGCCGGGACAGCGAACACCGGGGAGCTGTTTTTT
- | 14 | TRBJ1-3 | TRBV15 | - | CATSRGDIENTIYF | TGTGCCACCAGCAGAGGCGACATCGAAAACACCATATATTTT
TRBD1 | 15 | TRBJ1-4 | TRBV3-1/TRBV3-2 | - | CASSHRTGSDEKLFF | TGTGCCAGCAGCCACCGGACAGGGTCTGATGAAAAACTGTTTTTT
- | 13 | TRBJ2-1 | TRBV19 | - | CASSRLVFNEQFF | TGTGCCAGTAGCCGACTAGTTTTCAATGAGCAGTTCTTC
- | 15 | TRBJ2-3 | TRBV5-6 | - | CASSWGGDRTDTQYF | TGTGCCAGCAGCTGGGGCGGAGACCGCACAGATACGCAGTATTTT
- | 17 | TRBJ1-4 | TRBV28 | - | CASSPQGVGATNEKLFF | TGTGCCAGCAGCCCACAGGGTGTTGGTGCAACTAATGAAAAACTGTTTTTT
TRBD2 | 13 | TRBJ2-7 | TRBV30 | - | CAWSVRTSGEQYF | TGTGCCTGGAGTGTAAGGACTAGTGGCGAGCAGTACTTC
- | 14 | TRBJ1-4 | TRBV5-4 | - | CASSNGRFGEKLFF | TGTGCCAGCAGCAATGGCCGGTTCGGGGAAAAACTGTTTTTT